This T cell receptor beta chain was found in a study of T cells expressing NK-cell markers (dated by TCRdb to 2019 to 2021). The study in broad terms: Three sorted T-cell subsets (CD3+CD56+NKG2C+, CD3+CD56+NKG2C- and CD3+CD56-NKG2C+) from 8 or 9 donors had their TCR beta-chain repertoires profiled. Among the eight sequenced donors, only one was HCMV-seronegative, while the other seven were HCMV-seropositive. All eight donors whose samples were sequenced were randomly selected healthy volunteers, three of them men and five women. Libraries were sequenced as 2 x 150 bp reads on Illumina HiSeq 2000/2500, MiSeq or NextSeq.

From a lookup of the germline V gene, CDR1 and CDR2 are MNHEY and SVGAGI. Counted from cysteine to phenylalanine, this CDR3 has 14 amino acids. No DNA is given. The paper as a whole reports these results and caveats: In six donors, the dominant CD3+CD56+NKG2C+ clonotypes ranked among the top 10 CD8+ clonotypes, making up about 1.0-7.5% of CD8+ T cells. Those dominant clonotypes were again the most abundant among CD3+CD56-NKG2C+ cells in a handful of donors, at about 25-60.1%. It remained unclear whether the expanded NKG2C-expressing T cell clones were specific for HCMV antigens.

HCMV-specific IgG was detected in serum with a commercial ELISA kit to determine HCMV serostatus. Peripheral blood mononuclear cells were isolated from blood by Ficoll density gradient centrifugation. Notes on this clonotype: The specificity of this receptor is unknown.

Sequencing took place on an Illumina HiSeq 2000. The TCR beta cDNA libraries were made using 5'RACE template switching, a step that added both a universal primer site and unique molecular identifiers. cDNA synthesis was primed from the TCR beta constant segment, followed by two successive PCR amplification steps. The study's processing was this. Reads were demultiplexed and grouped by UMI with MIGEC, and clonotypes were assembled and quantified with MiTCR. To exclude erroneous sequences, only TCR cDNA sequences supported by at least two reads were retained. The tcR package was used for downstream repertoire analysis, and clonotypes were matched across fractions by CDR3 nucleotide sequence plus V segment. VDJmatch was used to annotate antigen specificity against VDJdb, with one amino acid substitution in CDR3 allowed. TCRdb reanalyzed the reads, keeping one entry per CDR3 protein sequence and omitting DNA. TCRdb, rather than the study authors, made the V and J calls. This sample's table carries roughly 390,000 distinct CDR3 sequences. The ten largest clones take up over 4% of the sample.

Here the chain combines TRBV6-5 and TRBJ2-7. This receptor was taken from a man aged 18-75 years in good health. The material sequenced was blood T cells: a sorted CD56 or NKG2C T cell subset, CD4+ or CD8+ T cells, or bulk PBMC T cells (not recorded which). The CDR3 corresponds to CASSYGLKKYEQYF.